Reported below is one TCR beta chain. The CDR3 loop spans 16 amino acids. Per germline, CDR1 LNHDA and CDR2 SQIVND (reference sequence). V lost 5 bases and J 4 bases, leaving 18 bases between the germline ends. The data were taken from a study of immune evolution from preneoplasia to lung adenocarcinoma. Using immunoSEQ multiplex PCR, the repertoire was profiled, and TCRdb retains in-frame clones only, with some absent. The table shows some 15,000 clones, with about 80% occurring only once. The material sequenced was FFPE minimally invasive lung adenocarcinoma tissue. The sequence was obtained from a person aged 70 to 85 with lung adenocarcinoma. The chain links TRBV19 to TRBJ1-5; a weak D match, TRBD1 (5 bases). The CDR3 bases are TGTGCCAGTAGTGGGGGTAAGAGTCTAGGGAATCAGCCCCAGCATTTT. This translates into CASSGGKSLGNQPQHF. Filled out from reference TRBV19 and TRBJ1-5, the complete variable domain reads DGGITQSPKYLFRKEGQNVTLSCEQNLNHDAMYWYRQDPGQGLRLIYYSQIVNDFQKGDIAEGYSVSREKKESFPLTVTSAQKNPTAFYLCASSGGKSLGNQPQHFGDGTRLSIL.